The 30 T cell receptor beta chains below all came from one sample that was sequenced in a study of blood T cell repertoires in COVID-19. Clones were sequenced by immunoSEQ multiplex PCR, and TCRdb holds only the in-frame ones, with some missing. The table lists 200,000 or so clones, 85% of them singletons. The sequenced sample was peripheral blood. The source of these receptors is a man between 60 and 75 years old with COVID-19, enrolled during active disease.

The genes are TRBV7-9 and TRBJ1-4, with TRBD1 matching over 9 bases. Per the germline V gene, CDR1 is SEHNR and CDR2 is FQNEAQ (reference sequence). The CDR3 extends over 13 amino acids. The V and J ends lost 5 bases and 12 bases, in that order; junction bases with no gene match: 7. The CDR3 nucleotides are TGTGCCAGCAGCCTCGACAGGGGGTCGGAACTGTTTTTT. Protein: CASSLDRGSELFF.

CDR3 nucleotide sequence: TGTGCCAGCAGCAAGGAGCCAGCGGGCACTGAAGCTTTCTTT. Amino acids: CASSKEPAGTEAFF. The V call is TRBV9, the J call TRBJ1-1, with no clear D. From germline, CDR1 is SGDLS and CDR2 YYNGEE. The V end lost 4 bases, the J end lost 4 bases, and 14 bases lay between the germline ends. This CDR3 region has 14 residues. Using reference TRBV9 and TRBJ1-1 for the parts outside the CDR3, the full variable domain is DSGVTQTPKHLITATGQRVTLRCSPRSGDLSVYWYQQSLDQGLQFLIQYYNGEERAKGNILERFSAQQFPDLHSELNLSSLELGDSALYFCASSKEPAGTEAFFGQGTRLTVV.

This clone appeared a few times. The chain carries TRBV11-2 and TRBJ2-6, with 10 bases aligning to TRBD2. V lost 5 bases, J lost 0 bases, and 7 bases stayed unmatched. The CDR3 length is 18 residues. Germline V lookup: CDR1 SGHAT, CDR2 FQNNGV. This CDR3 reads CASSRAGGGSSGANVLTF. The CDR3 DNA sequence: TGTGCCAGCAGCCGAGCGGGAGGGGGGAGCTCTGGGGCCAACGTCCTGACTTTC.

V is TRBV28 and J is TRBJ1-4, with 7 bases fitting TRBD1. CDR3 length equals 14 residues. The germline V gene encodes CDR1 MDHEN and CDR2 SYDVKM. V trimming: 3 bases; J trimming: 8 bases; junction bases outside the gene matches: 6. CDR3: CASSLLRGREKLFF. The CDR3 DNA sequence: TGTGCCAGCAGTTTGTTGAGGGGGCGAGAAAAACTGTTTTTT.

The rearrangement joins TRBV28 to TRBJ2-5, with 14 bases fitting TRBD2. With 4 bases clipped from V and 5 bases from J, the junction kept 24 bases outside the gene matches. CDR1 is MDHEN, CDR2 SYDVKM, per germline. CDR3 size: 22 residues. CDR3 sequence: CASSSPLKQTLTGLAGVETQYF. Here the CDR3 DNA reads TGTGCCAGCAGTTCCCCTCTCAAACAGACGCTGACGGGACTAGCGGGAGTGGAGACCCAGTACTTC.

In DNA, the CDR3 is TGTGCCACCAGCAGATCTAAACTGACCGGGACACACAATCAGCCCCAGCATTTT. This translates into CATSRSKLTGTHNQPQHF. The chain recombines TRBV15 with TRBJ1-5, with D perhaps matching TRBD1 (6 bases). CDR1 LNHNV and CDR2 YYDKDF come from the germline V gene (reference sequence). This CDR3 spans 18 amino acids. The V and J ends lost 2 bases and 3 bases respectively, with 20 bases between them.

V usage is TRBV7-9 and J usage is TRBJ2-3, with TRBD2 matching 10 bases. The germline V gene has CDR1 SEHNR and CDR2 FQNEAQ (reference sequence). Germline trimming cut 5 bases from V and 3 bases from J; bases unmatched to any gene: 5. This CDR3 has 15 amino acids. CDR3 nucleotides: TGTGCCAGCAGCACCGGGACTAGCGCGACAGATACGCAGTATTTT. Protein product: CASSTGTSATDTQYF.

This chain joins TRBV9 and TRBJ1-4; TRBD1 is a possible D gene (5 bases). Germline CDR1 reads SGDLS; CDR2 reads YYNGEE. The ends were cut back, 4 bases at V and 5 bases at J, with 12 bases in the middle. CDR3 length: 14 residues. In DNA, the CDR3 is TGTGCCAGCAGCCCCAGGGATTGGAATGAAAAACTGTTTTTT. Translation gives CASSPRDWNEKLFF.

The gene calls are TRBV28 and TRBJ1-2, with TRBD1 as a possible D gene (6 bases). The CDR3 loop spans 14 amino acids. CDR1 and CDR2 from the germline V gene are MDHEN and SYDVKM. V was shortened by 5 bases and J by 4 bases, with 14 bases between the two germline ends. Here the CDR3 DNA reads TGTGCCAGCAGTGGTTATACAGGGTCCTATGGCTACACCTTC. It yields the protein CASSGYTGSYGYTF.

The V gene is TRBV29-1, the J gene TRBJ2-1; 9 nucleotides align to TRBD2. J gave up 4 bases and V 3 bases, and 4 bases lay outside the gene matches. The CDR3 runs to 14 residues. Germline values: CDR1 SQVTM, CDR2 ANQGSEA. The CDR3 region has the DNA TGCAGCGTTGATGACACTAGCGGGTACAATGAGCAGTTCTTC. This sequence encodes CSVDDTSGYNEQFF.

The V and J genes are TRBV6-5 and TRBJ1-1; 7 nucleotides align to TRBD1. Germline V gene lookup returns CDR1 MNHEY and CDR2 SVGAGI. Trimming at V came to 5 bases and at J to 0 bases, leaving 6 bases not matched to a gene. This CDR3 region has 15 residues. For the CDR3, the DNA is TGTGCCAGCAGTCAACGACAGGGTCTGAACACTGAAGCTTTCTTT. Protein sequence: CASSQRQGLNTEAFF.

The chain links TRBV29-1 to TRBJ1-1; the match to TRBD1 covers 8 bases. The CDR3 loop spans 13 amino acids. The J segment lost 8 bases and the V segment lost 2 bases, leaving 7 bases of the junction unmatched. CDR1 and CDR2 from the germline V gene are SQVTM and ANQGSEA. The CDR3 bases are TGCAGCGTTGAACGAGGCAGGGGGCGCGAAGCTTTCTTT. This gives the protein CSVERGRGREAFF.

The chain joins TRBV9 to TRBJ1-2; the D gene is possibly TRBD1 (6 bases). The V gene lost 0 bases and the J gene lost 4 bases, with 13 bases spanning the gap. CDR3 length: 15 residues. Germline CDR1 reads SGDLS; CDR2 reads YYNGEE. This CDR3 reads CASSVGQGQGYGYTF. In DNA, the CDR3 is TGTGCCAGCAGCGTAGGCCAGGGGCAGGGCTATGGCTACACCTTC. The full variable domain, with the rest looked up from reference TRBV9 and TRBJ1-2, is DSGVTQTPKHLITATGQRVTLRCSPRSGDLSVYWYQQSLDQGLQFLIQYYNGEERAKGNILERFSAQQFPDLHSELNLSSLELGDSALYFCASSVGQGQGYGYTFGSGTRLTVV.

The genes are TRBV20-1 and TRBJ2-5; 13 bases match TRBD2. The CDR3 consists of 20 residues. The germline gives CDR1 DFQATT, CDR2 SNEGSKA (reference sequence). The V segment lost 3 bases and the J segment 4 bases; nucleotides outside the gene matches: 20. CDR3 amino acids: CSASSPTSGRGPLTRETQYF. The DNA of the CDR3 is TGCAGTGCTAGTTCCCCTACTAGCGGGAGGGGGCCATTGACACGAGAGACCCAGTACTTC.

The DNA for the CDR3 is TGTGCCAGCAATTTCGGACAGATGGCAACTAATGAAAAACTGTTTTTT. This sequence encodes CASNFGQMATNEKLFF. The chain combines TRBV2 with TRBJ1-4, with D possibly being TRBD1 (6 bases). The germline gives CDR1 SNHLY, CDR2 FYNNEI. This CDR3 is 16 amino acids long. Trimming left V 7 bases short and J 0 bases short, with 15 bases between.

The chain combines TRBV29-1 with TRBJ1-2; 7 nucleotides match TRBD1. This CDR3 contains 13 residues. The germline CDR1 and CDR2 sequences are SQVTM and ANQGSEA. Unmatched junction bases numbered 2, after V lost 1 base and J lost 3 bases. CDR3 in amino acids: CSVEVGGHYGYTF. The DNA of the CDR3 is TGCAGCGTTGAAGTAGGGGGCCACTATGGCTACACCTTC.

The V and J genes are TRBV5-1 and TRBJ2-1, with TRBD2 matching 9 bases. V trimming: 0 bases; J trimming: 7 bases; junction bases outside the gene matches: 5. CDR3 length: 15 residues. Per the germline V gene, CDR1 is SGHRS and CDR2 is YFSETQ. The CDR3 protein is CASSLAQREVNEQFF. DNA of the CDR3: TGCGCCAGCAGCTTGGCCCAGCGGGAGGTGAATGAGCAGTTCTTC.

The CDR3 DNA is TGTGCCATCAGTCCAGGGGGCGCAAACTATGGCTACACCTTC. As protein: CAISPGGANYGYTF. The genes are TRBV10-3 and TRBJ1-2; 8 nucleotides agree with TRBD1. The ends lost 5 bases at V and 2 bases at J; junction bases unmatched: 4. In germline, CDR1 is ENHRY, CDR2 SYGVKD. This CDR3 spans 14 amino acids.

The V and J genes are TRBV7-6 and TRBJ1-1; D perhaps matches TRBD1 (5 bases). Trimming took 0 bases from V and 1 from J, leaving 9 bases between them. Looked up from germline, CDR1 is SGHVS and CDR2 is FNYEAQ. The CDR3 is 15 residues long. The CDR3 DNA is TGTGCCAGCAGCTTAGCCCCCGACAGGAACACTGAAGCTTTCTTT. Translating gives CASSLAPDRNTEAFF.

The CDR3 protein is CASTRQGVETQYF. CDR3 sequence (DNA): TGCGCCAGCACAAGGCAGGGGGTAGAGACCCAGTACTTC. The chain recombines TRBV5-1 with TRBJ2-5, with 7 positions matching TRBD1. The V and J ends lost 6 bases and 4 bases, in that order; junction bases with no gene match: 6. The CDR3 runs 13 residues. Germline-derived CDR1 and CDR2 are SGHRS and YFSETQ.

For this clone: The sample carries other DNA sequences with the same CDR3. This chain uses TRBV9 with TRBJ2-1; D gene uncertain. Germline V CDR1 and CDR2: SGDLS, YYNGEE. The CDR3 runs 14 residues. V was cut by 0 bases and J by 3 bases, with 7 bases left in between. Here the CDR3 reads CASSVGGGYNEQFF. CDR3 coding DNA: TGTGCCAGCAGCGTAGGCGGCGGCTACAATGAGCAGTTCTTC.

The chain uses TRBV30 and TRBJ1-1; possible D gene TRBD1, 6 bases. Trimming cost V 4 bases and J 0 bases, with 12 bases left between them. Looked up from germline, CDR1 is GTSNPN and CDR2 is SVGIG (reference sequence). The CDR3 totals 14 residues. The CDR3 spells CAWITGPMNTEAFF. The DNA for the CDR3 is TGTGCCTGGATTACAGGGCCCATGAACACTGAAGCTTTCTTT.

The V and J genes are TRBV29-1 and TRBJ2-5; D is unresolved. The CDR3 spans 12 residues. CDR1 SQVTM and CDR2 ANQGSEA come from the germline V gene. The V end was cut by 6 bases, the J end by 0 bases, with 8 bases between. As DNA, the CDR3 is TGCAGCGTCCGAGTGTACCAAGAGACCCAGTACTTC. It yields the protein CSVRVYQETQYF.

The chain links TRBV9 to TRBJ1-3; 7 bases map to TRBD1. In germline, CDR1 is SGDLS, CDR2 YYNGEE. This CDR3 region has 16 residues. V was clipped by 0 bases and J by 0 bases; unmatched bases: 3. The CDR3 region is CASSVEDRYSGNTIYF. The CDR3 coding sequence is TGTGCCAGCAGCGTAGAGGACAGGTACTCTGGAAACACCATATATTTT.

The rearrangement uses TRBV3-1 (or the pseudogene TRBV3-2) and TRBJ1-2; 7 nucleotides align to TRBD1. V was clipped by 3 bases and J by 5 bases; unmatched bases: 6. CDR3 length: 14 residues. The V gene's germline CDR1 is LGHDT and CDR2 YNNKEL (reference sequence). The CDR3 DNA sequence: TGTGCCAGCAGCCACCGGGACAGTTATTATGGCTACACCTTC. Translation: CASSHRDSYYGYTF.

The V gene is TRBV10-3, the J gene TRBJ1-1, with no clear D. This CDR3 spans 11 amino acids. Trimming shortened V by 7 bases and J by 6 bases, and 9 bases separated the two germline ends. Per the germline V gene, CDR1 is ENHRY and CDR2 is SYGVKD. As DNA, the CDR3 is TGTGCCATCATTCGGACTGCTGAAGCTTTCTTT. Its protein is CAIIRTAEAFF.

V gene TRBV7-8 combines with J gene TRBJ2-3; no clear D gene. Looked up from germline, CDR1 is SGHVS and CDR2 is FQNEAQ. The CDR3 contains 12 residues. V was clipped by 5 bases and J by 5 bases, with 8 bases between them. CDR3 nucleotides: TGTGCCAGCAGCCCCCACGGAGATACGCAGTATTTT. This encodes CASSPHGDTQYF.

The V call is TRBV11-2, the J call TRBJ2-7; possible D gene TRBD1, 6 bases. Between the trimmed V and J ends, which lost 7 bases and 6 bases, there was a span of 19 bases. This CDR3 is built from 14 residues. Per germline, CDR1 SGHAT and CDR2 FQNNGV. CDR3: CASTWARRGGEQYF. DNA of the CDR3: TGTGCCAGCACCTGGGCCCGCAGGGGCGGCGAGCAGTACTTC. Full variable domain (remainder filled in from reference TRBV11-2 and TRBJ2-7): EAGVAQSPRYKIIEKRQSVAFWCNPISGHATLYWYQQILGQGPKLLIQFQNNGVVDDSQLPKDRFSAERLKGVDSTLKIQPAKLEDSAVYLCASTWARRGGEQYFGPGTRLTVT.

The chain carries TRBV19 and TRBJ2-1; 7 nucleotides align to TRBD1. In germline, CDR1 is LNHDA, CDR2 SQIVND (reference sequence). The CDR3 runs to 15 residues. The V gene end was trimmed by 3 bases and the J gene end by 4 bases; junction bases not matched to a gene: 6. The CDR3 loop reads CASSIEGQRYNEQFF. DNA for the CDR3: TGTGCCAGTAGTATTGAGGGACAGAGATACAATGAGCAGTTCTTC.

The chain combines TRBV10-3 with TRBJ2-1; 8 bases are a match to TRBD2. CDR1 is ENHRY and CDR2 is SYGVKD in the germline V gene. The CDR3 runs to 15 residues. Trimming at V came to 4 bases and at J to 6 bases, leaving 8 bases not matched to a gene. CDR3 region: CAISGTGTRGNEQFF. The CDR3 nucleotides read TGTGCCATCAGTGGAACCGGGACTAGAGGCAATGAGCAGTTCTTC.